This T cell receptor beta chain was profiled in a study of cytotoxic CD8 clonotypes in ibrutinib-treated CLL. Findings and limits, study-wide: Progressing and sustained-remission patients had different sampling times. Public clonotypes proved infrequent, and on treatment they shrank or remained steady.

The CDR3 runs 14 residues. The germline V gene encodes CDR1 SGHRS and CDR2 YFSETQ. Losses at the gene ends were 2 bases for V and 10 bases for J; bases not matched to a gene: 3. This table comes from immunoSEQ multiplex PCR, and its TCRdb copy is limited to in-frame clones, with some not included. The sample holds about 12,000 clones, less than 80% seen once. This clone was picked up a small number of times. Its antigen is as yet unknown. The receptor was isolated from a human donor with chronic lymphocytic leukemia. The chain joins TRBV5-1 to TRBJ1-6; 10 bases fit TRBD1. Material: PBMCs, obtained before ibrutinib treatment. The CDR3 DNA reads as TGCGCCAGCAGCTTCCGGGACAGGGGATCACCCCTCCACTTT. This encodes CASSFRDRGSPLHF.